Listed here is a single T cell receptor (beta chain). The entry originates in a study of blood T cell repertoires in COVID-19. Participants spanned ages about 18 to 90 years and resided in over 20 US areas. Germline lookup yields CDR1 SEHNR and CDR2 FQNEAQ (reference sequence). Trimming pared 1 base from V and 6 bases from J, leaving 16 bases between. CDR3 length: 16 amino acids. As processed by the authors: Reference gene primer amplification gave estimated nucleated cell counts. Only in-frame clones appear in the TCRdb table, and some are missing; sequencing was by immunoSEQ multiplex PCR. V, J and clone size were drawn from that table, and D and trimming were deduced from the DNA. The sample lists 400,000 to 450,000 clones; 75% to 90% were seen once.

The chain joins TRBV7-9 to TRBJ1-5; no definite D call. The sequence was collected from a man aged 30 to 45 who had recovered from COVID-19. The specimen was PBMCs or T cells enriched from blood (not recorded which). The CDR3 loop reads CASSLVAGSAGQPQHF. The CDR3 region has the DNA TGTGCCAGCAGCTTAGTAGCTGGGAGCGCGGGTCAGCCCCAGCATTTT.